This T cell receptor beta chain was recorded in a study of blood T cells in healthy people across ages. Trimming took off 0 bases at V and 6 bases at J, with 18 bases between the two ends. The CDR3 sequence is 17 residues long. Germline CDR1 LGHNA, CDR2 YSLEER. Primers used in a second PCR of roughly 6 to 12 cycles were a sample-barcoded 5' primer and a J-beta primer mix. TCRdb re-analysed the 5' RACE reads in MiXCR, keeping a single row per CDR3 protein. The sample shows 1.5 million to 2 million distinct CDR3 sequences, around half of them seen only once. Sequences were obtained from blood. V gene TRBV4-3 combines with J gene TRBJ2-4; D is perhaps TRBD2 (6 bases). This clonotype was obtained from a woman aged 40 to 49 in good health. Here the CDR3 reads CASSQELSGLGGNIQYF. The CDR3 region has the DNA TGCGCCAGCAGCCAAGAGCTGTCGGGATTGGGGGGAAACATTCAGTACTTC.